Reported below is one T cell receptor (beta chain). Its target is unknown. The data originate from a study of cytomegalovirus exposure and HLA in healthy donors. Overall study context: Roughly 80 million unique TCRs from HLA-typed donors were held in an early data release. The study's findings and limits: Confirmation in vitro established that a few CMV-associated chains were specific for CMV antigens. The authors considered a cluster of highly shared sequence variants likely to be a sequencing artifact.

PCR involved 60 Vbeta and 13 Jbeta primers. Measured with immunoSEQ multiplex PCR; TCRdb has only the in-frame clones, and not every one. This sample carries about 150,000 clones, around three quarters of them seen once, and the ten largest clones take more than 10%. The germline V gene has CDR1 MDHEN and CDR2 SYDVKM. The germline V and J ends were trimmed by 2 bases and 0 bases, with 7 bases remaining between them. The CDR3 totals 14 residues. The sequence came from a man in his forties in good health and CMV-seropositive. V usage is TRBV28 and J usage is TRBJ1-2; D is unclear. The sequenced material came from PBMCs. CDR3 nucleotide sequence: TGTGCCAGCAGTTTAGAGGGCCCTAACTATGGCTACACCTTC. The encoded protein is CASSLEGPNYGYTF.